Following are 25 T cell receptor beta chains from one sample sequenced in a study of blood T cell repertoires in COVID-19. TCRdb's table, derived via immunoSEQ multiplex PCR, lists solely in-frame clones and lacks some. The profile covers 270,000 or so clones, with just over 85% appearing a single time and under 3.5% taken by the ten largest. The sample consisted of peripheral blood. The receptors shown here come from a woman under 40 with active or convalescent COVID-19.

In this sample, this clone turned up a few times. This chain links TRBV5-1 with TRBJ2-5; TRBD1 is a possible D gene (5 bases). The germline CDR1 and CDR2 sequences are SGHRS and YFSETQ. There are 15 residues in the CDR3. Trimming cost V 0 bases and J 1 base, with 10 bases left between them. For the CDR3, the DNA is TGCGCCAGCAGCTTGGTAGGGGCTGTCCAAGAGACCCAGTACTTC. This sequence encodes CASSLVGAVQETQYF.

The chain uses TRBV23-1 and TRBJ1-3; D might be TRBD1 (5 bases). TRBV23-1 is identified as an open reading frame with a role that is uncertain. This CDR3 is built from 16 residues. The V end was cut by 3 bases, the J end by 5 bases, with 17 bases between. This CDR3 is CASSHLLGGARNTIYF. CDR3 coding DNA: TGCGCCAGCAGTCACCTTTTAGGAGGGGCGAGAAACACCATATATTTT.

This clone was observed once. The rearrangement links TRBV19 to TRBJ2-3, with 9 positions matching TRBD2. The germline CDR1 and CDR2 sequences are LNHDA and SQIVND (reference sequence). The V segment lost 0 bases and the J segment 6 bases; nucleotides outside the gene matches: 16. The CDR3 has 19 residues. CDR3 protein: CASSIELKRGANRRDTQYF. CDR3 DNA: TGTGCCAGTAGTATAGAATTGAAGCGGGGGGCCAATCGAAGGGATACGCAGTATTTT.

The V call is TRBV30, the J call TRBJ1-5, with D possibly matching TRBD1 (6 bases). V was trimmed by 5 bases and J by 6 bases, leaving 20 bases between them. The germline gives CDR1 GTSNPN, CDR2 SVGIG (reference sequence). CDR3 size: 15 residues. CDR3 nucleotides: TGTGCCTGGGACTCTTCGGGGGGCGCGGGTCAGCCCCAGCATTTT. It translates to CAWDSSGGAGQPQHF.

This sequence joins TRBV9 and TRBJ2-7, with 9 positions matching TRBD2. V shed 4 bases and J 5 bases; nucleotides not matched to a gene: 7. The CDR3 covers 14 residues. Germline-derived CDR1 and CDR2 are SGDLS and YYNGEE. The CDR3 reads CASSPGTSLDEQYF. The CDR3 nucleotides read TGTGCCAGCAGCCCCGGGACTAGCCTCGACGAGCAGTACTTC.

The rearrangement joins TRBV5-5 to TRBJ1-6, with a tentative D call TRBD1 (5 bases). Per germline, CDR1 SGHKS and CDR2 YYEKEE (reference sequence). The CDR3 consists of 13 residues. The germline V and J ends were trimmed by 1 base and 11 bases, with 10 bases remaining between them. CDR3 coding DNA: TGTGCCAGCAGCTTGCAGGGCATAACACCCCTCCACTTT. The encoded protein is CASSLQGITPLHF.

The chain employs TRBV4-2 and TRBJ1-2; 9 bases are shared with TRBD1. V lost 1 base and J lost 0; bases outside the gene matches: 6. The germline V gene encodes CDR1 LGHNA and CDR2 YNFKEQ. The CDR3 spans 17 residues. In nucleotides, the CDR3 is TGTGCCAGCAGCCAAGTGGGACAGGGATTGGCTAACTATGGCTACACCTTC. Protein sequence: CASSQVGQGLANYGYTF.

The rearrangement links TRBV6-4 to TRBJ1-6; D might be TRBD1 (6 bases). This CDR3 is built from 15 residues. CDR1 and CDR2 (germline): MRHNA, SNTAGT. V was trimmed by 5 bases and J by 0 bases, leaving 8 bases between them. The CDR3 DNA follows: TGTGCCAGCAGTCGGACAGCCTCCTATAATTCACCCCTCCACTTT. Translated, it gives CASSRTASYNSPLHF.

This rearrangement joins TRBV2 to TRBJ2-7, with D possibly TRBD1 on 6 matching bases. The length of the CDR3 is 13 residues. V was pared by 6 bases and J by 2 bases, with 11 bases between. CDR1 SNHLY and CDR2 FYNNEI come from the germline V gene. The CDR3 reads CASSRDKPYEQYF. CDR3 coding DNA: TGTGCCAGCAGCAGGGACAAGCCCTACGAGCAGTACTTC.

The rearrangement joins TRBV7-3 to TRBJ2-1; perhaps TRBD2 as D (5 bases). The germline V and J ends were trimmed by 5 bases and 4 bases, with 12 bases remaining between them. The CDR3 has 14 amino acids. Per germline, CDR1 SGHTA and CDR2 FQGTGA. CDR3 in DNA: TGTGCCAGCAGCCGTGACCGCGGGTACAATGAGCAGTTCTTC. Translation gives CASSRDRGYNEQFF. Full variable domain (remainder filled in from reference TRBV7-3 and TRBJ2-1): GAGVSQTPSNKVTEKGKYVELRCDPISGHTALYWYRQSLGQGPEFLIYFQGTGAADDSGLPNDRFFAVRPEGSVSTLKIQRTERGDSAVYLCASSRDRGYNEQFFGPGTRLTVL.

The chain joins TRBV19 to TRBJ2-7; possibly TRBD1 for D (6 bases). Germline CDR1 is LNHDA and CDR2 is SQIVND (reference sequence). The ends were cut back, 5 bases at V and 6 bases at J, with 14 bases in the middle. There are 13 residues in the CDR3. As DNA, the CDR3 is TGTGCCAGTAGTGAGACAGGTTCGGTCGAGCAGTACTTC. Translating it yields CASSETGSVEQYF.

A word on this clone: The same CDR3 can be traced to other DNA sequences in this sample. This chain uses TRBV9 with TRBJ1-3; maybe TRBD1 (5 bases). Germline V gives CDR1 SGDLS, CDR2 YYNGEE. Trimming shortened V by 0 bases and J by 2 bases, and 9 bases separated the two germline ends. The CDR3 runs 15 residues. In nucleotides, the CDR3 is TGTGCCAGCAGCGTAGGGGGGGACCCTGGAAACACCATATATTTT. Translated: CASSVGGDPGNTIYF.

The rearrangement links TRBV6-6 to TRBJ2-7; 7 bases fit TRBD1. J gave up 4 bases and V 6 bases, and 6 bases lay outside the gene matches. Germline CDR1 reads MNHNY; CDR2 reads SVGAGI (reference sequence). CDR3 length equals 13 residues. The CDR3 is CASRNDRVYEQYF. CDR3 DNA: TGTGCCAGCAGGAATGACAGGGTTTACGAGCAGTACTTC.

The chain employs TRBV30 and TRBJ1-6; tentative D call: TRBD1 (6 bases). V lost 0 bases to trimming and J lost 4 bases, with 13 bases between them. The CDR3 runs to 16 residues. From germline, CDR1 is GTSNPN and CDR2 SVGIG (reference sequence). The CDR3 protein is CAWSVPQGRYNSPLHF. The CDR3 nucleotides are TGTGCCTGGAGTGTACCTCAGGGGCGGTATAATTCACCCCTCCACTTT.

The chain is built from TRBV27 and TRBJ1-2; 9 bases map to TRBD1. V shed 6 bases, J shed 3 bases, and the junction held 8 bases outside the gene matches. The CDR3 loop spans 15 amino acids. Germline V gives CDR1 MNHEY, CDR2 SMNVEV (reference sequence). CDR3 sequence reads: CASRTSQGADYGYTF. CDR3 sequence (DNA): TGTGCCAGCAGGACCTCACAGGGGGCGGACTATGGCTACACCTTC.

The CDR3 DNA is TGTGCCAGTAGTACCTCCGGGGGACCTGAGTTCTTC. This encodes CASSTSGGPEFF. The chain employs TRBV19 and TRBJ2-1, with a tentative D call TRBD2 (6 bases). The V gene's germline CDR1 is LNHDA and CDR2 SQIVND (reference sequence). The CDR3 spans 12 residues. The germline V and J ends were trimmed by 4 bases and 14 bases, with 15 bases remaining between them.

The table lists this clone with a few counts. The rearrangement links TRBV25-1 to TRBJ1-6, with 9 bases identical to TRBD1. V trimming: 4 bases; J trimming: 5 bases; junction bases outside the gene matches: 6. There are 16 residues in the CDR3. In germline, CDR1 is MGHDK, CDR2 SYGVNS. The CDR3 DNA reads TGTGCCAGCAGTGGGGGACAGGGAAGGAATAATTCACCCCTCCACTTT. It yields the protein CASSGGQGRNNSPLHF.

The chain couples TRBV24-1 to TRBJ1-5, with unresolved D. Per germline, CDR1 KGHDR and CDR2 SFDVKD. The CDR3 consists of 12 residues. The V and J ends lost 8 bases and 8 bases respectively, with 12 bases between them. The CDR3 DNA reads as TGTGCCACCATGAGGGCTGAGGAGCCCCAGCATTTT. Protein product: CATMRAEEPQHF.

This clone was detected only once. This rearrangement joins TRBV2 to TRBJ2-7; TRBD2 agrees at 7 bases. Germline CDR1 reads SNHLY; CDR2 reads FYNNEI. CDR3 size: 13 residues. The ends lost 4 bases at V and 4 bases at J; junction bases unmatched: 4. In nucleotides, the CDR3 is TGTGCCAGCAGTGGCGCGGGGGATTACGAGCAGTACTTC. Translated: CASSGAGDYEQYF. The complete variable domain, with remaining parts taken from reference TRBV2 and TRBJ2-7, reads EPEVTQTPSHQVTQMGQEVILRCVPISNHLYFYWYRQILGQKVEFLVSFYNNEISEKSEIFDDQFSVERPDGSNFTLKIRSTKLEDSAMYFCASSGAGDYEQYFGPGTRLTVT.

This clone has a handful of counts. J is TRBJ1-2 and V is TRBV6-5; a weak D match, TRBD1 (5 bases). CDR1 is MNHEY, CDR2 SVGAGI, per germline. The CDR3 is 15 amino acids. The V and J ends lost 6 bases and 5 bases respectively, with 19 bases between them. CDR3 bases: TGTGCCAGCAGCTTATGGACATCCGCAGAGTATGGCTACACCTTC. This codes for CASSLWTSAEYGYTF.

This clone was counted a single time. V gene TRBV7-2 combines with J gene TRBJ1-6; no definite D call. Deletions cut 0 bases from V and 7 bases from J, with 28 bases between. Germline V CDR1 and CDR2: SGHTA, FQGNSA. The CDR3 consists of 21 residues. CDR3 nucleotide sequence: TGTGCCAGCAGCTTAGCGCCCCTGGTCGGTAGCCCCCCCGAGTGGAATTCACCCCTCCACTTT. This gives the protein CASSLAPLVGSPPEWNSPLHF.

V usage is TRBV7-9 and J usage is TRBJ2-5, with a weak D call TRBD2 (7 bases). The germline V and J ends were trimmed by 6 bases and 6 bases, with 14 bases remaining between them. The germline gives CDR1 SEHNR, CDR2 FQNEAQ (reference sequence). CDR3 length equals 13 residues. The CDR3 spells CASSLGGGQTQYF. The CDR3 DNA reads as TGTGCCAGCAGTCTGGGAGGGGGGCAGACCCAGTACTTC.

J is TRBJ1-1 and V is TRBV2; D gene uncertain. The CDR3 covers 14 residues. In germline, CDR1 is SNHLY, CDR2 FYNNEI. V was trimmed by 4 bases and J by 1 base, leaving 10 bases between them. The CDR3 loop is CASSGRVANTEAFF. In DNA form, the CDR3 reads TGTGCCAGCAGTGGCCGGGTCGCGAACACTGAAGCTTTCTTT.

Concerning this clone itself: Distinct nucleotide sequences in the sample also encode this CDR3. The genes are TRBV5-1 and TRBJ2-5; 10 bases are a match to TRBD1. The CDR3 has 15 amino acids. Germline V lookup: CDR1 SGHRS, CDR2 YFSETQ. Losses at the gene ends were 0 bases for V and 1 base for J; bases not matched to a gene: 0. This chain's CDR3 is CASSLGDRGQETQYF. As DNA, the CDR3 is TGCGCCAGCAGCTTGGGGGACAGGGGCCAAGAGACCCAGTACTTC.

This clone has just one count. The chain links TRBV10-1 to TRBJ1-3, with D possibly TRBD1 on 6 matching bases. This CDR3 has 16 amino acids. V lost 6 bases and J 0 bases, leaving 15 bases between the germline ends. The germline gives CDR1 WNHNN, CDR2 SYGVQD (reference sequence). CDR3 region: CASSPLGQYSGNTIYF. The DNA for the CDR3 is TGCGCCAGCAGCCCACTTGGACAGTACTCTGGAAACACCATATATTTT.